Listed below are T cell receptor beta chains from one sample, sequenced in a study of blood T cell repertoires in COVID-19. The repertoire was sequenced with immunoSEQ multiplex PCR; TCRdb's copy has only in-frame clones and lacks some. The sample carries 110,000 or so clones, over 65% recorded once. The sequenced sample was peripheral blood. The receptor set was obtained from a man aged 65-85 years with acute or convalescent COVID-19. Each CDR3 is given with its conserved first and last residue. The D gene is left open where the match is weak. The size entry is marked missing in some rows and otherwise reads once, few, many or a size class.

J gene | D gene | V gene | clone size | CDR3 protein | CDR3 DNA
TRBJ1-3 | TRBD1 | TRBV19 | . | CASSIPRTGENTIYF | TGTGCCAGTAGTATCCCTCGGACAGGCGAAAACACCATATATTTT
TRBJ2-3 | TRBD2 | TRBV11-2 | . | CASSPQLRGGSDTQYF | TGTGCCAGCAGCCCTCAATTGCGGGGGGGCTCAGATACGCAGTATTTT
TRBJ2-4 | TRBD2 | TRBV28 | once | CASSLPGLAGNIQYF | TGTGCCAGCAGTTTACCGGGACTAGCCGGTAACATTCAGTACTTC
TRBJ1-5 | . | TRBV4-3 | . | CASSQDFRGGGNQPQHF | TGCGCCAGCAGCCAAGATTTCCGGGGAGGCGGCAATCAGCCCCAGCATTTT
TRBJ2-1 | TRBD2 | TRBV7-9 | . | CASSRSGDYNEQFF | TGTGCCAGCAGCCGTAGCGGGGACTACAATGAGCAGTTCTTC
TRBJ2-3 | . | TRBV30 | . | CAWSKYRWRTDTQYF | TGTGCCTGGAGCAAATACAGGTGGCGGACAGATACGCAGTATTTT
TRBJ2-1 | TRBD2 | TRBV4-1 | . | CASSQVPLAGGWNEQFF | TGCGCCAGCAGCCAAGTCCCCCTAGCGGGAGGGTGGAATGAGCAGTTCTTC
TRBJ2-2 | TRBD2 | TRBV6-6 | . | CAGTPSGVTGELFF | TGTGCCGGTACCCCTAGCGGGGTCACCGGGGAGCTGTTTTTT
TRBJ2-7 | TRBD1 | TRBV6-5 | . | CASSYDRGQLYEQYF | TGTGCCAGCAGTTACGACAGGGGGCAACTTTACGAGCAGTACTTC
TRBJ2-7 | TRBD1 | TRBV6-5 | . | CASSYGDRDGQYF | TGTGCCAGCAGTTACGGGGACAGGGACGGGCAGTACTTC
TRBJ1-1 | . | TRBV19 | once | CASSTGTPRGTEAFF | TGTGCCAGTAGTACTGGGACACCGAGGGGCACTGAAGCTTTCTTT
TRBJ2-5 | . | TRBV7-8 | . | CASSLGGGRETQYF | TGTGCCAGCAGCTTAGGAGGTGGTCGGGAGACCCAGTACTTC
TRBJ2-4 | TRBD2 | TRBV7-2 | . | CASSLNWRGATPMENIQYF | TGTGCCAGCAGCTTAAATTGGCGGGGGGCCACACCTATGGAAAACATTCAGTACTTC
TRBJ1-4 | . | TRBV7-3 | . | CASSFGGAFEKLFF | TGTGCCAGCAGCTTTGGGGGGGCTTTTGAAAAACTGTTTTTT
TRBJ1-1 | . | TRBV30 | . | CAWSLQGPNTEAFF | TGTGCCTGGAGCCTACAGGGCCCGAACACTGAAGCTTTCTTT
TRBJ2-7 | TRBD2 | TRBV3-1/TRBV3-2 | . | CASSWGLAETYEQYF | TGTGCCAGCAGCTGGGGACTAGCGGAGACCTACGAGCAGTACTTC
TRBJ1-5 | TRBD1 | TRBV24-1 | few | CATSDRQGFNQPQHF | TGTGCCACCAGTGACCGACAGGGGTTCAATCAGCCCCAGCATTTT
TRBJ2-7 | TRBD1 | TRBV27 | . | CASRWGQGYEQYF | TGTGCCAGCAGATGGGGACAGGGCTACGAGCAGTACTTC
TRBJ2-1 | TRBD2 | TRBV18 | . | CASSLLAGVYNEQFF | TGTGCCAGCTCACTACTAGCGGGAGTCTACAATGAGCAGTTCTTC
TRBJ1-1 | . | TRBV15 | . | CATSRDRGYTEAFF | TGTGCCACCAGCAGAGATCGGGGGTACACTGAAGCTTTCTTT
TRBJ2-1 | TRBD2 | TRBV4-1 | . | CASSHLGLAGAKSSYNEQFF | TGCGCCAGCAGCCACCTGGGACTAGCGGGGGCTAAAAGCTCCTACAATGAGCAGTTCTTC
TRBJ1-1 | . | TRBV7-9 | . | CASSLDSEAFF | TGTGCCAGCAGCTTAGACTCTGAAGCTTTCTTT
TRBJ2-3 | . | TRBV2 | . | CASSPVLDTQYF | TGTGCCAGTTCTCCGGTCCTCGATACGCAGTATTTT
TRBJ1-1 | . | TRBV30 | . | CAWSTGLNTEAFF | TGTGCCTGGAGTACAGGCCTTAACACTGAAGCTTTCTTT
TRBJ2-3 | TRBD2 | TRBV3-1/TRBV3-2 | . | CASSQDGASGGLDTQYF | TGTGCCAGCAGCCAAGATGGGGCTAGCGGGGGGTTAGATACGCAGTATTTT
TRBJ1-4 | . | TRBV27 | . | CASSLIREQEKLFF | TGTGCCAGCAGTTTAATCCGGGAGCAGGAAAAACTGTTTTTT
TRBJ2-7 | . | TRBV19 | . | CASKGDLLTEQYF | TGTGCCAGTAAGGGGGACCTACTTACCGAGCAGTACTTC
TRBJ1-3 | . | TRBV5-5 | . | CASSSSGGPGNTIYF | TGTGCCAGCAGCTCCTCGGGGGGGCCTGGAAACACCATATATTTT
TRBJ2-7 | . | TRBV6-4 | . | CASSFRTGWYEQYF | TGTGCCAGCAGTTTTCGTACAGGGTGGTACGAGCAGTACTTC
TRBJ2-7 | . | TRBV5-1 | . | CASSSRTDSYEQYF | TGCGCCAGCAGCTCAAGGACAGACTCCTACGAGCAGTACTTC
TRBJ2-5 | TRBD2 | TRBV19 | . | CASSGGLAETQYF | TGTGCCAGTAGTGGCGGACTAGCAGAGACCCAGTACTTC
TRBJ2-2 | . | TRBV18 | . | CASTYVYRDTGELFF | TGTGCCAGCACCTATGTATACAGGGACACCGGGGAGCTGTTTTTT
TRBJ2-7 | TRBD2 | TRBV5-4 | . | CASSLSGTSRYEQYF | TGTGCCAGCAGCTTATCCGGGACTAGCAGGTACGAGCAGTACTTC
TRBJ2-5 | . | TRBV12-5 | . | CASGLGGPGTQYF | TGTGCTAGTGGTCTAGGGGGACCGGGGACCCAGTACTTC
TRBJ2-4 | . | TRBV4-2 | . | CASSTSPQGIGAKNIQYF | TGTGCCAGCAGCACAAGTCCACAGGGTATCGGAGCCAAAAACATTCAGTACTTC
TRBJ1-2 | TRBD1 | TRBV19 | . | CASSFDRALYGYTF | TGTGCCAGTAGTTTCGACAGGGCCCTCTATGGCTACACCTTC
TRBJ2-1 | TRBD2 | TRBV7-7 | once | CASSARAGGQGEQFF | TGTGCCAGCAGCGCTCGGGCGGGGGGCCAGGGTGAGCAGTTCTTC
TRBJ1-1 | . | TRBV6-5 | . | CASSYGGVNTEAFF | TGTGCCAGCAGTTACGGGGGGGTGAACACTGAAGCTTTCTTT
TRBJ1-2 | TRBD1 | TRBV2 | . | CASSVVRGFYGYTF | TGTGCCAGCAGTGTAGTCAGGGGGTTCTATGGCTACACCTTC
TRBJ2-3 | TRBD2 | TRBV24-1 | . | CATQDPTSGPGDTQYF | TGTGCCACCCAAGATCCGACTAGCGGCCCCGGGGATACGCAGTATTTT
TRBJ1-1 | . | TRBV12-3/TRBV12-4 | once | CASSLSHTEAFF | TGTGCCAGCAGTTTATCCCATACTGAAGCTTTCTTT
TRBJ2-2 | TRBD2 | TRBV5-1 | . | CASSTLGLAGVVAGELFF | TGCGCCAGCAGCACCCTGGGACTAGCGGGAGTCGTCGCCGGGGAGCTGTTTTTT
TRBJ1-2 | . | TRBV7-9 | . | CASSFEEAYGYTF | TGTGCCAGCAGCTTTGAGGAAGCCTATGGCTACACCTTC
TRBJ1-6 | . | TRBV6-5 | . | CASSTRHSGGSPLHF | TGTGCCAGCAGTACAAGACATTCCGGGGGTTCACCCCTCCACTTT
TRBJ2-7 | TRBD1 | TRBV5-1 | . | CASSRSGTGGESREQYF | TGCGCCAGCAGCCGTTCCGGGACAGGGGGCGAGTCACGCGAGCAGTACTTC
TRBJ1-2 | . | TRBV7-8 | . | CASSPRQGGDIYGYTF | TGTGCCAGCAGCCCGCGGCAGGGTGGGGATATATATGGCTACACCTTC
TRBJ1-1 | . | TRBV11-2 | . | CASSLAPVGGAIKAFF | TGTGCCAGCAGCTTAGCCCCCGTTGGGGGCGCGATCAAAGCTTTCTTT
TRBJ2-7 | TRBD1 | TRBV7-2 | . | CASSFTGTGTYEQYF | TGTGCCAGCAGCTTCACCGGGACAGGGACCTACGAGCAGTACTTC
TRBJ2-3 | TRBD1 | TRBV27 | . | CASSSNRGRTDTQYF | TGTGCCAGTTCGAGCAACAGGGGTCGGACAGATACGCAGTATTTT
TRBJ1-6 | TRBD1 | TRBV11-2 | few | CASSRPRTGGFSPLHF | TGTGCCAGCAGCCGACCACGCACAGGGGGCTTTTCACCCCTCCACTTT